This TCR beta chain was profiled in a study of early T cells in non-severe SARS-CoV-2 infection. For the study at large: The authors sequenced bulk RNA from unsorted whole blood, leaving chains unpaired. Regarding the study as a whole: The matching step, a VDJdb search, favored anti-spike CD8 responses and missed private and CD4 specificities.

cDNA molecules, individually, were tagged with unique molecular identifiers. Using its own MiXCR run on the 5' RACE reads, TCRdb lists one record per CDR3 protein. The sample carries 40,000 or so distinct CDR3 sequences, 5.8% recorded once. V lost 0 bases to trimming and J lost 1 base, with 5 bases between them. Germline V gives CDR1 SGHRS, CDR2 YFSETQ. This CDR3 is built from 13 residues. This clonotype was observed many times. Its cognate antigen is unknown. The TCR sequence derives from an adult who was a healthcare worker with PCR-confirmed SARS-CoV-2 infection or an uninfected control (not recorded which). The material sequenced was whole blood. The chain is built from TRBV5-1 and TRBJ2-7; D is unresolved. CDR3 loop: CASSLAASYEQYF. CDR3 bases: TGCGCCAGCAGCTTGGCGGCTTCCTACGAGCAGTACTTC.